Presented here are 16 T cell receptor beta chains from one specimen sequenced in a study of CD8+ T cells in alopecia areata (dated by TCRdb to 2016 to 2019). The time point label on this specimen signifies: 4 weeks on oral tofacitinib. The sample's treatment or condition label, decoded: oral pan-JAK inhibitor, 5-10 mg twice daily. Library generation was performed with the immunoSEQ multiplex PCR assay. For TCR sequencing, RNA was extracted from every sample and reverse transcribed into cDNA to serve as template. In its TCRdb copy, this immuneACCESS table keeps in-frame sequences only and misses some clones. Where compared with another copy, unresolved V genes explain less than half of these, and the others have no known cause. The table for this sample lists over 150,000 clones; approximately 60% of them were counted only once. The ten biggest clones cover approximately 3.5% of the sample. This specimen was CD4+ T cells sorted from blood, taken at week 4, from a patient treated with tofacitinib. Receptors were obtained from a human donor with alopecia areata.

This clone was found once. The DNA for the CDR3 is TGTGCCAGCAGCTTAGTTCTGGTCTCTGGGGCCAACGTCCTGACTTTC. Residues: CASSLVLVSGANVLTF. The chain combines TRBV7-9 with TRBJ2-6, with D unclear. V lost 1 base and J lost 0, with 7 bases in between. Germline V lookup: CDR1 SEHNR, CDR2 FQNEAQ (reference sequence). This CDR3 has 16 amino acids.

The chain joins TRBV30 to TRBJ1-3; D possibly corresponds to TRBD1 (5 bases). The V gene lost 2 bases and the J gene lost 0 bases, with 11 bases spanning the gap. The CDR3 contains 15 residues. CDR1 is GTSNPN and CDR2 is SVGIG in the germline V gene (reference sequence). CDR3: CAWSRAGYSGNTIYF. In DNA, the CDR3 is TGTGCCTGGAGTAGGGCAGGGTACTCTGGAAACACCATATATTTT.

CDR3 in DNA: TGCGCCAGCGAAAACAGGGTCCCTTTCTCTGGAAACACCATATATTTT. Protein sequence: CASENRVPFSGNTIYF. The chain employs TRBV5-1 and TRBJ1-3, with D tentatively TRBD1 (6 bases). The CDR3 contains 16 residues. The V end lost 7 bases, the J end lost 0 bases, and 17 bases lay between the germline ends. The germline V gene encodes CDR1 SGHRS and CDR2 YFSETQ. Based on the CDR3 plus reference TRBV5-1 and TRBJ1-3, the full variable domain is KAGVTQTPRYLIKTRGQQVTLSCSPISGHRSVSWYQQTPGQGLQFLFEYFSETQRNKGNFPGRFSGRQFSNSRSEMNVSTLELGDSALYLCASENRVPFSGNTIYFGEGSWLTVV.

The gene calls are TRBV28 and TRBJ1-2; D perhaps matches TRBD1 (6 bases). Trimming took off 8 bases at V and 4 bases at J, with 11 bases between the two ends. The CDR3 has 12 residues. CDR1 is MDHEN, CDR2 SYDVKM, per germline. For the CDR3, the DNA is TGTGCCAGCGAGGGGGAAAGCTATGGCTACACCTTC. As protein: CASEGESYGYTF.

The rearrangement uses TRBV29-1 and TRBJ1-1; the match to TRBD1 covers 9 bases. The CDR3 contains 15 residues. Losses at the gene ends were 4 bases for V and 5 bases for J; bases not matched to a gene: 11. CDR1 is SQVTM and CDR2 is ANQGSEA in the germline V gene. The CDR3 DNA follows: TGCAGCGTTGGAAGGAACAGGGGGCGGTTGACTGAAGCTTTCTTT. This gives the protein CSVGRNRGRLTEAFF.

This clone was seen only once. The gene calls are TRBV29-1 and TRBJ1-3, with a weak D call TRBD1 (6 bases). The CDR3 consists of 15 residues. The germline gives CDR1 SQVTM, CDR2 ANQGSEA. Trimming took 4 bases from V and 0 from J, leaving 13 bases between them. This CDR3 reads CSVGPGHTSGNTIYF. The CDR3 DNA reads TGCAGCGTTGGGCCGGGACATACCTCTGGAAACACCATATATTTT.

The rearrangement joins TRBV30 to TRBJ1-2; D gene ambiguous. The CDR3 has 11 amino acids. The V end was cut by 2 bases, the J end by 4 bases, with 5 bases between. Per germline, CDR1 GTSNPN and CDR2 SVGIG (reference sequence). In DNA, the CDR3 is TGTGCCTGGAGTTGGAGCTATGGCTACACCTTC. This codes for CAWSWSYGYTF.

The chain uses TRBV28 and TRBJ2-2; D is perhaps TRBD1 (5 bases). From germline, CDR1 is MDHEN and CDR2 SYDVKM. The CDR3 extends over 16 amino acids. The ends were cut back, 5 bases at V and 0 bases at J, with 13 bases in the middle. The CDR3 region has the DNA TGTGCCAGCAGTCTGACAGCTCCCTCGAACACCGGGGAGCTGTTTTTT. It encodes CASSLTAPSNTGELFF.

This clone was detected a few times. This chain connects TRBV10-3 to TRBJ2-5; D remains unclear. Looked up from germline, CDR1 is ENHRY and CDR2 is SYGVKD. The CDR3 totals 13 residues. The V gene lost 0 bases and the J gene lost 3 bases, with 5 bases spanning the gap. CDR3 DNA: TGTGCCATCAGTGAGTCGAAGGAAGAGACCCAGTACTTC. Protein: CAISESKEETQYF.

The chain couples TRBV4-2 to TRBJ2-2; D uncertain. The CDR3 contains 14 residues. Germline CDR1 reads LGHNA; CDR2 reads YNFKEQ. V was shortened by 4 bases and J by 5 bases, with 11 bases between the two germline ends. The CDR3 nucleotides read TGTGCCAGCAGCCCTGTCCGCGGAACCGGGGAGCTGTTTTTT. This translates into CASSPVRGTGELFF.

The J gene is TRBJ1-2, the V gene TRBV29-1; D remains unclear. Trimming removed 6 bases at V and 4 bases at J, with 18 bases between. The CDR3 length is 14 residues. The germline V gene has CDR1 SQVTM and CDR2 ANQGSEA. In DNA, the CDR3 is TGCAGCGTAGCTGACTCCCCGGCGGTCTATGGCTACACCTTC. Translating it yields CSVADSPAVYGYTF.

This clone was counted at least ten times. V gene TRBV7-2 combines with J gene TRBJ2-7; 8 positions agree with TRBD2. This CDR3 comprises 12 residues. CDR1 is SGHTA and CDR2 is FQGNSA in the germline V gene. The V and J ends lost 6 bases and 7 bases, in that order; junction bases with no gene match: 5. The CDR3 loop reads CASREQRGEQYF. CDR3 DNA: TGTGCCAGCAGAGAACAGCGGGGGGAGCAGTACTTC. The variable domain in full, with the rest retrieved from reference TRBV7-2 and TRBJ2-7, is GAGVSQSPSNKVTEKGKDVELRCDPISGHTALYWYRQSLGQGLEFLIYFQGNSAPDKSGLPSDRFSAERTGGSVSTLTIQRTQQEDSAVYLCASREQRGEQYFGPGTRLTVT.

The chain recombines TRBV7-9 with TRBJ2-4; weak D call: TRBD2 (7 bases). CDR3 size: 15 residues. The germline V and J ends were trimmed by 8 bases and 7 bases, with 21 bases remaining between them. From germline, CDR1 is SEHNR and CDR2 FQNEAQ (reference sequence). Here the CDR3 reads CASDPGPEGGNIQYF. Here the CDR3 DNA reads TGTGCCAGCGACCCTGGGCCCGAGGGGGGGAACATTCAGTACTTC.

V usage is TRBV5-4 and J usage is TRBJ2-5; TRBD2 aligns across 9 bases. Germline V gene sequence: CDR1 SGHNT, CDR2 YYREEE (reference sequence). This CDR3 contains 16 residues. Trimming removed 2 bases from V and 4 bases from J; junction bases left unmatched: 9. In nucleotides, the CDR3 is TGTGCCAGCAGCTTTCCCGTTAGCGGGGGCGGAGAGACCCAGTACTTC. Translating it yields CASSFPVSGGGETQYF.

This rearrangement joins TRBV29-1 to TRBJ2-5, with no clear D. Trimming left V 6 bases short and J 5 bases short, with 16 bases between. Per germline, CDR1 SQVTM and CDR2 ANQGSEA. The CDR3 has 13 residues. Here the CDR3 DNA reads TGCAGCGTCTCGACCCGGCTAGTGGAGACCCAGTACTTC. It codes for CSVSTRLVETQYF. Using reference TRBV29-1 and TRBJ2-5 for the parts outside the CDR3, the full variable domain is SAVISQKPSRDICQRGTSLTIQCQVDSQVTMMFWYRQQPGQSLTLIATANQGSEATYESGFVIDKFPISRPNLTFSTLTVSNMSPEDSSIYLCSVSTRLVETQYFGPGTRLLVL.

Here the CDR3 reads CASSRTSGGYEQYF. The CDR3 region has the DNA TGTGCCAGCAGTCGGACTAGCGGGGGCTACGAGCAGTACTTC. V gene TRBV27 combines with J gene TRBJ2-7, with 13 bases aligning to TRBD2. With V trimmed by 5 bases and J by 3 bases, 1 base remained unmatched. This CDR3 has 14 amino acids. Germline V gene lookup returns CDR1 MNHEY and CDR2 SMNVEV (reference sequence).